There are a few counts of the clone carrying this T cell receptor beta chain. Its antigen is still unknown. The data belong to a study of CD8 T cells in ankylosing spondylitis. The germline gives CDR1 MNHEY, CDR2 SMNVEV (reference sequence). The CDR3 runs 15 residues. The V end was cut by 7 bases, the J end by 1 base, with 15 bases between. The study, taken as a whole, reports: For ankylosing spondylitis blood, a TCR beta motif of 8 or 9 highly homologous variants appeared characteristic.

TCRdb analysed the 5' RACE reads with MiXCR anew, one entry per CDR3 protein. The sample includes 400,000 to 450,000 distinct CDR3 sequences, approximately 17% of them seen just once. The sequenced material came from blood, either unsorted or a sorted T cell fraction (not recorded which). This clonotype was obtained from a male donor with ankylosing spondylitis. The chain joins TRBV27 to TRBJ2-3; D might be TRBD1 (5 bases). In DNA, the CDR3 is TGTGCCAGCAAATTGGGGCCCCTGGGCACAGATACGCAGTATTTT. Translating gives CASKLGPLGTDTQYF.